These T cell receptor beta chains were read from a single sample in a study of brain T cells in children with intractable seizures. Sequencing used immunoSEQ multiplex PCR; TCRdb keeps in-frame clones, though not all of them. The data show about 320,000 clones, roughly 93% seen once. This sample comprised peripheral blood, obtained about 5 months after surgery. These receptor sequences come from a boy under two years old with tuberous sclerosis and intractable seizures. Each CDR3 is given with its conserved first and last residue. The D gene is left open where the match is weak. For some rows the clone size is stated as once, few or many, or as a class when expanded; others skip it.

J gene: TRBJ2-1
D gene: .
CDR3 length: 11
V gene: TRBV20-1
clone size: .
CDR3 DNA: TGCAGTGCAAGACTAGGAAATGAGCAGTTCTTC
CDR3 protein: CSARLGNEQFF

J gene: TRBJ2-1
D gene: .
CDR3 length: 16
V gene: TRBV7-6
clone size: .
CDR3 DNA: TGTGCCAGCAGCTTAGTGCGGGGTCTCTCCTACAATGAGCAGTTCTTC
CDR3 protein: CASSLVRGLSYNEQFF

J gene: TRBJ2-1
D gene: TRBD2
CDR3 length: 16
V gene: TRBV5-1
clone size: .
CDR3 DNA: TGCGCCAGCAGCCTAGCGGGGGGGCCTTGGAACAATGAGCAGTTCTTC
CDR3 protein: CASSLAGGPWNNEQFF

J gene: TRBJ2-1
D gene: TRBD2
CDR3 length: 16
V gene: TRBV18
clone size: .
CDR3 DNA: TGTGCCAGCTCACCTACCGGACTAGCGGGAGGGAGTGAGCAGTTCTTC
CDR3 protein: CASSPTGLAGGSEQFF

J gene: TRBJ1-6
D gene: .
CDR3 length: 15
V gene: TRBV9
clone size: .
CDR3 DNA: TGTGCCAGCAGCGCGGGGAACACCCTTAATTCACCCCTCCACTTT
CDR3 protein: CASSAGNTLNSPLHF

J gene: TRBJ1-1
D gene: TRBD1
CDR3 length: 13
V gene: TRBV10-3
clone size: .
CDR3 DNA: TGTGCCACCCAGGGGGACCGGGACACTGAAGCTTTCTTT
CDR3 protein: CATQGDRDTEAFF

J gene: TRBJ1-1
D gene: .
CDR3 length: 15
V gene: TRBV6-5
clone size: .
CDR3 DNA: TGTGCCAGCAACAGTTTAGGTTTCCCGGGTCTTGAAGCTTTCTTT
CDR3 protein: CASNSLGFPGLEAFF

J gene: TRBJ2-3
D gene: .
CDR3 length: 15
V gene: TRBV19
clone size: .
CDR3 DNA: TGTGCCAGTAGTGGTCGGGACTTCCCCACAGATACGCAGTATTTT
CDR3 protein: CASSGRDFPTDTQYF

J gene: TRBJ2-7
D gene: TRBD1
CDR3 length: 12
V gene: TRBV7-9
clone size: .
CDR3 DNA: TGTGCCAGCAGCGGGGACAGGTACGAGCAGTACTTC
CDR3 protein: CASSGDRYEQYF

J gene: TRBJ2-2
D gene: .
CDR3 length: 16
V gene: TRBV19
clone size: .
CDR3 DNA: TGTGCCAGTAGTCAGCCTGGGGCCGTGAACACCGGGGAGCTGTTTTTT
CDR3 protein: CASSQPGAVNTGELFF

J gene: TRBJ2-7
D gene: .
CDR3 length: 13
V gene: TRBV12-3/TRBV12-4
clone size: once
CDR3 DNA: TGTGCCAGCAGTCGTGGGGGGTCCTACGAGCAGTACTTC
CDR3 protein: CASSRGGSYEQYF

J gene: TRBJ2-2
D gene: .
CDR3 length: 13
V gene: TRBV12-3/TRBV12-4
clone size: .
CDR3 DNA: TGTGCCAGCAGAAAACAGGGAACCGGGGAGCTGTTTTTT
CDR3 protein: CASRKQGTGELFF

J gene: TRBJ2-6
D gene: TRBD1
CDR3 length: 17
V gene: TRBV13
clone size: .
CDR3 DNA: TGTGCCAGCAGCTTAGGTACAGGGGGATACGGGGCCAACGTCCTGACTTTC
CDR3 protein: CASSLGTGGYGANVLTF

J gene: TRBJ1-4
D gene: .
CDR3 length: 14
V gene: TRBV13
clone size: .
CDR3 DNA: TGTGCCAGCAGCTTCTGGCAGGATAATGAAAAACTGTTTTTT
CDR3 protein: CASSFWQDNEKLFF

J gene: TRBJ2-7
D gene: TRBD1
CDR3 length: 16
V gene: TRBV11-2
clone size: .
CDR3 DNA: TGTGCCAGCAGCTTAGATCGGAACAGGGGCCCCTCAGGGCAGTACTTC
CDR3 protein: CASSLDRNRGPSGQYF

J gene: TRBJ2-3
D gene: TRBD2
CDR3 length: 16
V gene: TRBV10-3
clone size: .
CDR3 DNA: TGTGCCATCAGTTCTAGCGGGTCAATTAGCACAGATACGCAGTATTTT
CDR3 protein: CAISSSGSISTDTQYF

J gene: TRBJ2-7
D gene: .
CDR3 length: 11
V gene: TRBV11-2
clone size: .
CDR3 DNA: TGTGCCAGCAGCCGAGACTACGAGCAGTACTTC
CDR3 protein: CASSRDYEQYF

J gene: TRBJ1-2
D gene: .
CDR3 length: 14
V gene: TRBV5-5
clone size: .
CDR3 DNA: TGTGCCAGCAGCTTGGAAGGGAGTGGCTATGGCTACACCTTC
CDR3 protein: CASSLEGSGYGYTF

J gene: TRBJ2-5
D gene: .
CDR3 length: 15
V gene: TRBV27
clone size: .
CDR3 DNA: TGTGCCAGCAGTATAGACTTCTTGGGGCAAGAGACCCAGTACTTC
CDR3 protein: CASSIDFLGQETQYF

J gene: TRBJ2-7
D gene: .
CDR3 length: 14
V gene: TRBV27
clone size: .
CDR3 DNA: TGTGCCAGCAGCCCGAATCATCGGTCCTACGAGCAGTACTTC
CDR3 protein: CASSPNHRSYEQYF

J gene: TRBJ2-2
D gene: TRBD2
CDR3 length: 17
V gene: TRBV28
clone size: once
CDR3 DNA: TGTGCCAGCAGTTTATCCCTCGGGACTAGCGACACCGGGGAGCTGTTTTTT
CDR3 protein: CASSLSLGTSDTGELFF

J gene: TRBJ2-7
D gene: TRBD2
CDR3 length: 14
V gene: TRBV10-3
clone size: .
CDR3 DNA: TGTGCCATCAGTGCCTCTAGCGGGAGCTACGAGCAGTACTTC
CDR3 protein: CAISASSGSYEQYF

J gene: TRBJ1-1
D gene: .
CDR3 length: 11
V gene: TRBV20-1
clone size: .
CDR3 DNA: TGCAGTGCTAGAGGCGGTGTGATTGCTTTCTTT
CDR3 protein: CSARGGVIAFF

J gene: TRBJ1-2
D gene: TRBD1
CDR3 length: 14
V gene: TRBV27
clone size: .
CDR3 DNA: TGCGCCAGCAGCGTGGACAGGGAGGATAATGGCTACACCTTC
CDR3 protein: CASSVDREDNGYTF

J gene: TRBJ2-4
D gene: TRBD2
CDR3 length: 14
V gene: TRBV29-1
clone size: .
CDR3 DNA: TGCAGCGTCCGTGGCGGGAGAGCCAAAAACATTCAGTACTTC
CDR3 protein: CSVRGGRAKNIQYF

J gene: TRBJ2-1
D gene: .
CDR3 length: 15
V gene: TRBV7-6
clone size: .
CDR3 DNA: TGTGCCAGCAGCCCCCAGGCAGGGGCCCACAATGAGCAGTTCTTC
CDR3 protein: CASSPQAGAHNEQFF

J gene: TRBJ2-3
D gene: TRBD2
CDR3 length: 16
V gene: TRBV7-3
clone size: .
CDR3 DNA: TGTGCCAGCAGCTCGGGACTAGCGGGGGTCCCAGATACGCAGTATTTT
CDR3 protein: CASSSGLAGVPDTQYF

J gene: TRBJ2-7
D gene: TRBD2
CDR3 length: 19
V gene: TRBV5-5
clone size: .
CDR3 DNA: TGTGCCAGCAGCTTTTCGACTAGCGGGCTTAGAAAGGACTCCTACGAGCAGTACTTC
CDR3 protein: CASSFSTSGLRKDSYEQYF

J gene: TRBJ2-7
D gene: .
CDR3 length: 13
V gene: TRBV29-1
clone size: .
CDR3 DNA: TGCAGCGTTTCAAGCCGCAGGGCCTACGAGCAGTACTTC
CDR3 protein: CSVSSRRAYEQYF

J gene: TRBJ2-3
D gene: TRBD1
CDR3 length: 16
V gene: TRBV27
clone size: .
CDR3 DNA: TGTGCCAGCAGTTTATCCACAGGGGAAGGCACAGATACGCAGTATTTT
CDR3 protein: CASSLSTGEGTDTQYF

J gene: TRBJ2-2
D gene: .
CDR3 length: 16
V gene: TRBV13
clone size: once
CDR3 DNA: TGTGCCAGCAGCTTCGGCAGGGCGGGCAACACCGGGGAGCTGTTTTTT
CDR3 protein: CASSFGRAGNTGELFF

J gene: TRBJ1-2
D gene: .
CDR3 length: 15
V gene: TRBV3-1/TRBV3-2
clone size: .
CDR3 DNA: TGTGCCAGCAGCCAAGGGGACATTTCTAACTATGGCTACACCTTC
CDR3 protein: CASSQGDISNYGYTF

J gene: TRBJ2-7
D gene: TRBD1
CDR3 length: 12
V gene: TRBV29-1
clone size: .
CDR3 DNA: TGCAGCGTTGTGCAGGGGGCTTACGAGCAGTACTTC
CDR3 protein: CSVVQGAYEQYF

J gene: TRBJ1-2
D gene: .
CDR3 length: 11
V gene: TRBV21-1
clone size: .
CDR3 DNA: TGTGCCAGCAGCCATCGACAGGGCTACACCTTC
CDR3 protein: CASSHRQGYTF

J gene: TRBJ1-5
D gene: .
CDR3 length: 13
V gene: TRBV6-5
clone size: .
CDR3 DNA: TGTGCCAGCAGAACTCAGTGGGATCAGCCCCAGCATTTT
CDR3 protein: CASRTQWDQPQHF

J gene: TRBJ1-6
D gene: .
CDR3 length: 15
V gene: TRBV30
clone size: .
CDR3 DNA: TGTGCCTGGGGAAAAGGGACGGCCGTTAATTCACCCCTCCACTTT
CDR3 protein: CAWGKGTAVNSPLHF

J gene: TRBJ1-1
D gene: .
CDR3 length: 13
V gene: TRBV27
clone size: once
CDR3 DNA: TGTGCCAGCAGTCGCCCGGCAGGGGCTATGGCTTTCTTT
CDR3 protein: CASSRPAGAMAFF

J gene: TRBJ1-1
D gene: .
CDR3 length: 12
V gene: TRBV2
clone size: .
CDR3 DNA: TGTGCCAGCAGTGACAGGGGCACTGAAGCTTTCTTT
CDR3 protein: CASSDRGTEAFF

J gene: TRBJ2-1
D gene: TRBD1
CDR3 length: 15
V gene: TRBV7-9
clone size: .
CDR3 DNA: TGTGCCAGCAGCTCGACAGGGGGCGCCTACAATGAGCAGTTCTTC
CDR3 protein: CASSSTGGAYNEQFF

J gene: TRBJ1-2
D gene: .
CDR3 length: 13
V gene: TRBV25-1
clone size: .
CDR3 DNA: TGTGCCAGCAGTGACCCGACAGACTATGGCTACACCTTC
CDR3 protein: CASSDPTDYGYTF

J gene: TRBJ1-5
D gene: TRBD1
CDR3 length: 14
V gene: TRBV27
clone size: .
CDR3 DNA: TGTGCCAGCGCCAGACAGGGGGCTGGTCAGCCCCAGCATTTT
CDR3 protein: CASARQGAGQPQHF

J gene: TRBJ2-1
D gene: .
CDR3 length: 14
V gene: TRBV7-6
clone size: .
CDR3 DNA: TGTGCCAGCAGCTTAGCTGGAGGTTCTAATGAGCAGTTCTTC
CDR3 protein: CASSLAGGSNEQFF

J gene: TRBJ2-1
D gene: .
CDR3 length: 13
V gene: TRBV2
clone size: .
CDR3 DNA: TGTGCCAGCAGTCACGGGGTCGGGCATGAGCAGTTCTTC
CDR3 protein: CASSHGVGHEQFF

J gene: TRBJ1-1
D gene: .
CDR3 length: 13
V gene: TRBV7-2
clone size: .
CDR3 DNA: TGTGCCAGCAGCTTAAACAGGGAGGCCCGAGCTTTCTTT
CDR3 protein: CASSLNREARAFF

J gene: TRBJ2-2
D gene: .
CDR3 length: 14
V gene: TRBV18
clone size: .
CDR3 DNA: TGTGCCAGCTCACCCGGCAAGAGCACCGGGGAGCTGTTTTTT
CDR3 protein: CASSPGKSTGELFF

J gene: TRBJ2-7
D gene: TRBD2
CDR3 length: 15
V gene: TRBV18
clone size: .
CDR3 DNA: TGTGCCAGCTCACCGGCTAGCGGGAGGAGAAACGAGCAGTACTTC
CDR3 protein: CASSPASGRRNEQYF

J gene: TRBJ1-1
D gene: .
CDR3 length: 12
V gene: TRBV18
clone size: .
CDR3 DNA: TGTGCCAGCTCACTCGGGACGCCTGAAGCTTTCTTT
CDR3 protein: CASSLGTPEAFF

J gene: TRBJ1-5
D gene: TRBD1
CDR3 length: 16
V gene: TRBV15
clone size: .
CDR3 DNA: TGTGCCACCAGCAGTCCTAGACAGGGGTTTTATCAGCCCCAGCATTTT
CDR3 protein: CATSSPRQGFYQPQHF

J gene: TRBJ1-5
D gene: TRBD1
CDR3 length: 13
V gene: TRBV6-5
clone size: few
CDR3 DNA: TGTGCCAGCGCGGGACAGGGCGTGCAGCCCCAGCATTTT
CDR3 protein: CASAGQGVQPQHF

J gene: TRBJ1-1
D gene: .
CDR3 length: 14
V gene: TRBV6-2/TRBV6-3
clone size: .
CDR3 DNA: TGTGCCAGCAGTTACTCCAGGGCGAACACTGAAGCTTTCTTT
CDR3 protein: CASSYSRANTEAFF

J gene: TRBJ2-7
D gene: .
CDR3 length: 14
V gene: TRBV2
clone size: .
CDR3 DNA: TGTGCCAGCAGTGAAAACGTAAACTCCTACGAGCAGTACTTC
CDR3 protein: CASSENVNSYEQYF

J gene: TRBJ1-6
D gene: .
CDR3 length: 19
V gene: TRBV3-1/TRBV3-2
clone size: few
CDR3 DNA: TGTGCCAGCAGCCAAAACTACGTTACAGGGCCAGGAAGGAATTCACCCCTCCACTTT
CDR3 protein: CASSQNYVTGPGRNSPLHF

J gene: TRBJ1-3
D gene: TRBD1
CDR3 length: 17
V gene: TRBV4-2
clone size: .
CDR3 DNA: TGTGCCAGCAGCCAAGATTACCGGACAGGGTCGGGAAACACCATATATTTT
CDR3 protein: CASSQDYRTGSGNTIYF

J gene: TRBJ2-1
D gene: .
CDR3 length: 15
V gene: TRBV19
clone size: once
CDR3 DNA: TGTGCCAGTAGTATTTCAGGAGAAAGGTACAATGAGCAGTTCTTC
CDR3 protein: CASSISGERYNEQFF

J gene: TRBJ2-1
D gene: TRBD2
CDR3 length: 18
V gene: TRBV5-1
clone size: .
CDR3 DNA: TGCGCCAGCAGCTTGGAACCCCGTCGTGGCGGGAGGGCCAATGAGCAGTTCTTC
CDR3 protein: CASSLEPRRGGRANEQFF

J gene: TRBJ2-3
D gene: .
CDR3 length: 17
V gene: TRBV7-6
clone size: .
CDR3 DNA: TGTGCCAGCAGCTTAGAGTCTCGCGGGGACCCCACAGATACGCAGTATTTT
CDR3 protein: CASSLESRGDPTDTQYF

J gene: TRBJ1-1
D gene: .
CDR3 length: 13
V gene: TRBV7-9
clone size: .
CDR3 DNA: TGTGCCAGCAGCCCCCAGGGTGGCACTGAAGCTTTCTTT
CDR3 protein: CASSPQGGTEAFF

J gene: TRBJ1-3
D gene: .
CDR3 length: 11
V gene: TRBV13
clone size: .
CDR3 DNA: TGTGCCAGCAGCACGACCGGCACCATATATTTT
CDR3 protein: CASSTTGTIYF